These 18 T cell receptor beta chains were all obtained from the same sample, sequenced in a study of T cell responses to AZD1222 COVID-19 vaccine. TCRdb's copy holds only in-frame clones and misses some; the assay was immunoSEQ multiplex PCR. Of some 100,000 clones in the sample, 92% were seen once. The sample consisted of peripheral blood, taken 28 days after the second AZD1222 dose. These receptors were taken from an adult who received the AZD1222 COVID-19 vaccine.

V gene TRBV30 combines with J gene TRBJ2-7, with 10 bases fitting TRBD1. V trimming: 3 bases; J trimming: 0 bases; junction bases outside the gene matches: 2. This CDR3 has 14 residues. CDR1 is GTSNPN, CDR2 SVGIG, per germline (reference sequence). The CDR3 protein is CAWSRQGASYEQYF. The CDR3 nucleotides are TGTGCCTGGAGCCGACAGGGGGCCTCCTACGAGCAGTACTTC.

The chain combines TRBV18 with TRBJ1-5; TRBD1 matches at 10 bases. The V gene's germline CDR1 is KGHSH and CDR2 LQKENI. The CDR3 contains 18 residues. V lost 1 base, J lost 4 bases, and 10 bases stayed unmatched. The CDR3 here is CASSPQSQRTGGNQPQHF. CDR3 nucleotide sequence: TGTGCCAGCTCACCACAAAGCCAGAGGACAGGGGGAAATCAGCCCCAGCATTTT. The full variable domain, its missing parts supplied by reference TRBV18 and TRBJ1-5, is NAGVMQNPRHLVRRRGQEARLRCSPMKGHSHVYWYRQLPEEGLKFMVYLQKENIIDESGMPKERFSAEFPKEGPSILRIQQVVRGDSAAYFCASSPQSQRTGGNQPQHFGDGTRLSIL.

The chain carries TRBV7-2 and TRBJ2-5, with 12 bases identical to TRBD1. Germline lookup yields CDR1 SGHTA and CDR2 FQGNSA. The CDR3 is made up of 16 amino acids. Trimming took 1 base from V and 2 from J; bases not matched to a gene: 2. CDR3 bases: TGTGCCAGCAGCTTAGGGGACAGGGGGCCTCAAGAGACCCAGTACTTC. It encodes CASSLGDRGPQETQYF.

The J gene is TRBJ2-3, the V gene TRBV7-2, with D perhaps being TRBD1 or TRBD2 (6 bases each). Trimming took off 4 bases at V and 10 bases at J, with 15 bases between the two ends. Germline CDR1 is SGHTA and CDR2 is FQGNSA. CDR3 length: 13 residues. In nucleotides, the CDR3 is TGTGCCAGCAGCTCGGGGGCCCAGAATCCGCAGTATTTT. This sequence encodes CASSSGAQNPQYF. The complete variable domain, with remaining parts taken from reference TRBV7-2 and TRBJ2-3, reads GAGVSQSPSNKVTEKGKDVELRCDPISGHTALYWYRQSLGQGLEFLIYFQGNSAPDKSGLPSDRFSAERTGGSVSTLTIQRTQQEDSAVYLCASSSGAQNPQYFGPGTRLTVL.

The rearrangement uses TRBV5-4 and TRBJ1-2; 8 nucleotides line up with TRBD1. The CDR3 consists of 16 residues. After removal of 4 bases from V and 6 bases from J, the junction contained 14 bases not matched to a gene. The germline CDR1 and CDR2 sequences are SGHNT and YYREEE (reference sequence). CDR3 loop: CASSPWQGAALNGYTF. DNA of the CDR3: TGTGCCAGCAGCCCATGGCAGGGGGCGGCTCTGAATGGCTACACCTTC.

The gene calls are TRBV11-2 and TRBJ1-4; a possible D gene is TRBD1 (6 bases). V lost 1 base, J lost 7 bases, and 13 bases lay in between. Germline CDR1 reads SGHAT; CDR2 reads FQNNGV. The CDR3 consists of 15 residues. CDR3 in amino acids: CASSLVRQGSEKLFF. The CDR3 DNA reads TGTGCCAGCAGCTTAGTCAGGCAGGGGAGTGAAAAACTGTTTTTT.

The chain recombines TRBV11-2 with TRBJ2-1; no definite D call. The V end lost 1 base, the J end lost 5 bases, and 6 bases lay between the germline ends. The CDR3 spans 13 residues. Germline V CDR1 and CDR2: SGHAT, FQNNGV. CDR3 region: CASSLGPNNEQFF. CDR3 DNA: TGTGCCAGCAGCTTAGGACCAAACAATGAGCAGTTCTTC. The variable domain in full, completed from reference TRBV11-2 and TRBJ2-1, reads EAGVAQSPRYKIIEKRQSVAFWCNPISGHATLYWYQQILGQGPKLLIQFQNNGVVDDSQLPKDRFSAERLKGVDSTLKIQPAKLEDSAVYLCASSLGPNNEQFFGPGTRLTVL.

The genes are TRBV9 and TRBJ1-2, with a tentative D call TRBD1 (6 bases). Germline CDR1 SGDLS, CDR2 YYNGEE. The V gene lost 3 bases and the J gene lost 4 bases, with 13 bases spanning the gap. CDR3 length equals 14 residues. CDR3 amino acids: CASSATGTSYGYTF. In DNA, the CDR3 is TGTGCCAGCAGCGCAACAGGGACGAGCTATGGCTACACCTTC.

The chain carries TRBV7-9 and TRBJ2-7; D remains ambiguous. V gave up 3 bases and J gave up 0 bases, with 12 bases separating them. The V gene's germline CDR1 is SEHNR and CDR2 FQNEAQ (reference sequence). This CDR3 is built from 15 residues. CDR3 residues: CASSFQGHSSYEQYF. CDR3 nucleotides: TGTGCCAGCAGCTTTCAAGGCCACAGCTCCTACGAGCAGTACTTC.

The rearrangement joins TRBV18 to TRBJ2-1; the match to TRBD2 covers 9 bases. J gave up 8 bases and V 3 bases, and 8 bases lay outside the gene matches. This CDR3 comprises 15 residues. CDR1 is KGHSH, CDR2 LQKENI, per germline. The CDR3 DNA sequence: TGTGCCAGCTCACCCGAGGAGCGGGGGGCCGATGAGCAGTTCTTC. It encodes CASSPEERGADEQFF.

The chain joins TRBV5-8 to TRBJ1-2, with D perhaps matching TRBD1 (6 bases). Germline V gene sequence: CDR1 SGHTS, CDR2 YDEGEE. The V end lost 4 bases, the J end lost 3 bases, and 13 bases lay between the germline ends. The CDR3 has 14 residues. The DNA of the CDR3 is TGTGCCAGCAGCGCTTGGGGGGCCCACTATGGCTACACCTTC. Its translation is CASSAWGAHYGYTF.

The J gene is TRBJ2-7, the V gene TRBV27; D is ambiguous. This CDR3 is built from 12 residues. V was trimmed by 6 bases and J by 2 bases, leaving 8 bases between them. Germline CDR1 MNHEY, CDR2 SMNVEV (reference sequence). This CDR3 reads CASSVNTYEQYF. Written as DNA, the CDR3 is TGTGCCAGCAGCGTAAACACCTACGAGCAGTACTTC.

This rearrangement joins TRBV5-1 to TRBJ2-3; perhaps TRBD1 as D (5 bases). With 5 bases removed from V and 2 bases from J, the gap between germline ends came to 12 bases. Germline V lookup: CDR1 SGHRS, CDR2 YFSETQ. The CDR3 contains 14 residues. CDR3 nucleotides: TGCGCCAGCAGACAAGGGGTTTTCACAGATACGCAGTATTTT. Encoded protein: CASRQGVFTDTQYF.

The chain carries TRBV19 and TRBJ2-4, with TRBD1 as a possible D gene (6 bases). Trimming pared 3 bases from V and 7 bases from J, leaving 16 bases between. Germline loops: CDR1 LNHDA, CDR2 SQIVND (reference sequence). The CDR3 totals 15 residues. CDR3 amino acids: CASSIGWGQGNIQYF. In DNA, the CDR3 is TGTGCCAGTAGTATCGGGTGGGGGCAGGGGAACATTCAGTACTTC. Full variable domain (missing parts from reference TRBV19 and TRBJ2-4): DGGITQSPKYLFRKEGQNVTLSCEQNLNHDAMYWYRQDPGQGLRLIYYSQIVNDFQKGDIAEGYSVSREKKESFPLTVTSAQKNPTAFYLCASSIGWGQGNIQYFGAGTRLSVL.

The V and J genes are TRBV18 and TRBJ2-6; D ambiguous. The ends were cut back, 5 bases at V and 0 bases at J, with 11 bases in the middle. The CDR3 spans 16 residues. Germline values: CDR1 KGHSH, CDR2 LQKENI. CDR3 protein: CASSNNQISGANVLTF. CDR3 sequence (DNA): TGTGCCAGCTCAAACAATCAGATCTCTGGGGCCAACGTCCTGACTTTC.

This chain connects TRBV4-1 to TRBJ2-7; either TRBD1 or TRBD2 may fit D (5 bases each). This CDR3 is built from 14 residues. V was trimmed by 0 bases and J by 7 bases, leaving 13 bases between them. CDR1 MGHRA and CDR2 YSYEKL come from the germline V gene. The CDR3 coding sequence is TGCGCCAGCAGCCAAGATGGGGGAACAGAAGAGCAGTACTTC. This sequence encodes CASSQDGGTEEQYF.

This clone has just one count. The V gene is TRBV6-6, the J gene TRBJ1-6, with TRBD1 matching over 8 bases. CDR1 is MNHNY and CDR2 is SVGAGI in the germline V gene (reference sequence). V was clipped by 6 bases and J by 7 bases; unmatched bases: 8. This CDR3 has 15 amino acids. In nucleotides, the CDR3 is TGTGCCAGCAGGAGGACAGGGTTAGAGAATTCACCCCTCCACTTT. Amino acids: CASRRTGLENSPLHF.

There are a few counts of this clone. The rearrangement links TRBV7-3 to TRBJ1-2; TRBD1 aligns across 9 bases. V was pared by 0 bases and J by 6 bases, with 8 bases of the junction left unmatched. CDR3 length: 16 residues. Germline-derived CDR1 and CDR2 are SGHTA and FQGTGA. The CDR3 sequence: CASSLTATGGWDGYTF. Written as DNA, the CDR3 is TGTGCCAGCAGCTTAACGGCAACAGGGGGCTGGGATGGCTACACCTTC. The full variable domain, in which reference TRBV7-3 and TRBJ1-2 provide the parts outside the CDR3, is GAGVSQTPSNKVTEKGKYVELRCDPISGHTALYWYRQSLGQGPEFLIYFQGTGAADDSGLPNDRFFAVRPEGSVSTLKIQRTERGDSAVYLCASSLTATGGWDGYTFGSGTRLTVV.